Each of the 14 T cell receptor beta chains below was sequenced from the same sample in a study of response to subunit inactivated influenza vaccine. Via MiXCR, TCRdb re-called the RT-PCR reads, giving one row per CDR3 protein. The table shows approximately 500,000 distinct CDR3 sequences, with over 10% occurring only once. The material was PBMCs from blood, obtained about 40 days after vaccination. Receptors originate from a man aged 45 to 65 who received an inactivated influenza vaccine.

This clonotype was detected only a few times. This chain joins TRBV6-5 and TRBJ2-1; perhaps TRBD2 as D (5 bases). The CDR3 is made up of 18 amino acids. Germline CDR1 is MNHEY and CDR2 is SVGAGI. Trimming stripped 0 bases from V and 7 bases from J, with 22 bases between. CDR3 loop: CASSYSFLANKVDNEQFF. The CDR3 bases are TGTGCCAGCAGTTACTCTTTCCTAGCTAACAAAGTGGATAATGAGCAGTTCTTC.

V is TRBV4-1 and J is TRBJ2-1; D gene ambiguous. Trimming removed 5 bases at V and 8 bases at J, with 16 bases between. CDR1 and CDR2 from the germline V gene are MGHRA and YSYEKL. CDR3 size: 14 residues. CDR3 sequence (DNA): TGCGCCAGCAGCTCTACGTCTAGTGGCGATGAGCAGTTCTTC. It is translated as CASSSTSSGDEQFF.

This clonotype has a handful of counts. The rearrangement links TRBV12-3 or TRBV12-4 to TRBJ1-1, with TRBD1 identical over 7 bases. V was clipped by 3 bases and J by 1 base; unmatched bases: 5. CDR3 length: 15 residues. CDR3 protein: CASSFLAGGNTEAFF. The CDR3 DNA sequence: TGTGCCAGCAGTTTCCTGGCAGGGGGGAACACTGAAGCTTTCTTT.

This clonotype was seen a few times. The chain joins TRBV27 to TRBJ2-2; 7 bases are shared with TRBD1. Looked up from germline, CDR1 is MNHEY and CDR2 is SMNVEV (reference sequence). With V trimmed by 6 bases and J by 4 bases, 8 bases remained unmatched. CDR3 size: 15 residues. This chain's CDR3 is CASSPVGGFTGELFF. DNA of the CDR3: TGTGCCAGCAGCCCCGTAGGGGGCTTCACCGGGGAGCTGTTTTTT.

This clonotype has more than one count but fewer than ten. J is TRBJ2-1 and V is TRBV5-5; D not certain. This CDR3 contains 13 residues. Germline CDR1 reads SGHKS; CDR2 reads YYEKEE (reference sequence). The V end lost 2 bases, the J end lost 5 bases, and 8 bases lay between the germline ends. DNA for the CDR3: TGTGCCAGCAGCTTACCCCATAACAATGAGCAGTTCTTC. Residues: CASSLPHNNEQFF.

This clonotype occurred a few times. V gene TRBV5-1 combines with J gene TRBJ1-1, with D perhaps matching TRBD1 (5 bases). V was cut by 4 bases and J by 0 bases, with 16 bases left in between. The CDR3 is made up of 16 amino acids. Germline V gene sequence: CDR1 SGHRS, CDR2 YFSETQ. CDR3 coding DNA: TGCGCCAGCAGCACCTTACCCGGGACGGTGAACACTGAAGCTTTCTTT. Protein sequence: CASSTLPGTVNTEAFF.

This clonotype was detected many times. The chain carries TRBV28 and TRBJ2-7; D perhaps matches TRBD1 (5 bases). The V and J ends lost 6 bases and 5 bases respectively, with 17 bases between them. CDR3 length: 14 amino acids. The germline V gene has CDR1 MDHEN and CDR2 SYDVKM. This CDR3 reads CASSLIPTENEQYF. The DNA of the CDR3 is TGTGCCAGCAGCCTGATCCCGACAGAGAACGAGCAGTACTTC.

The chain links TRBV29-1 to TRBJ2-3, with 7 bases lining up with TRBD1. CDR1 is SQVTM and CDR2 is ANQGSEA in the germline V gene. CDR3 length: 14 amino acids. V lost 3 bases to trimming and J lost 6 bases; unmatched junction nucleotides: 9. This chain's CDR3 is CSVDTQQGTDTQYF. CDR3 coding DNA: TGCAGCGTTGACACCCAACAGGGGACGGATACGCAGTATTTT.

The V gene is TRBV20-1, the J gene TRBJ2-2; the D call may be TRBD1 or TRBD2 (5 bases each). Trimming shortened V by 2 bases and J by 6 bases, and 7 bases separated the two germline ends. The germline V gene has CDR1 DFQATT and CDR2 SNEGSKA (reference sequence). The CDR3 extends over 12 amino acids. CDR3 nucleotide sequence: TGCAGTGCTAGAAAGGGACCCGGGGAGCTGTTTTTT. Its protein is CSARKGPGELFF.

This clonotype has only a few counts. The chain links TRBV3-1 to TRBJ2-7, with TRBD1 matching over 11 bases. V trimming: 4 bases; J trimming: 3 bases; junction bases outside the gene matches: 5. Germline lookup yields CDR1 LGHDT and CDR2 YNNKEL (reference sequence). The CDR3 has 15 amino acids. This chain's CDR3 is CASSRSGTGGYEQYF. CDR3 in DNA: TGTGCCAGCAGCCGAAGCGGGACAGGGGGCTACGAGCAGTACTTC.

A few counts support this clonotype. This chain uses TRBV4-1 with TRBJ1-5; D not resolved. V lost 3 bases and J lost 0, with 15 bases in between. The CDR3 spans 17 residues. Germline V gives CDR1 MGHRA, CDR2 YSYEKL. The CDR3 nucleotides are TGCGCCAGCAGCCATGTCCCGAGGAGACCTAGCAATCAGCCCCAGCATTTT. It translates to CASSHVPRRPSNQPQHF.

This clonotype was counted at least ten times. This rearrangement joins TRBV5-1 to TRBJ2-3; D is undetermined. V dropped 4 bases and J dropped 1 base, with 10 bases sitting between them. The length of the CDR3 is 14 residues. Germline CDR1 SGHRS, CDR2 YFSETQ. Written as DNA, the CDR3 is TGCGCCAGCAGCAGGCAACCTCGCACAGATACGCAGTATTTT. It specifies CASSRQPRTDTQYF.

This clonotype appeared a few times. The J gene is TRBJ2-4, the V gene TRBV5-5; D may be TRBD1 or TRBD2 (6 bases each). The CDR3 covers 14 residues. With 1 base removed from V and 5 bases from J, the gap between germline ends came to 10 bases. Germline V gene data show CDR1 as SGHKS and CDR2 as YYEKEE (reference sequence). DNA for the CDR3: TGTGCCAGCAGCTTGAAGGGGGAGGAAAACATTCAGTACTTC. It specifies CASSLKGEENIQYF. Full variable domain (rest looked up from reference TRBV5-5 and TRBJ2-4): DAGVTQSPTHLIKTRGQQVTLRCSPISGHKSVSWYQQVLGQGPQFIFQYYEKEERGRGNFPDRFSARQFPNYSSELNVNALLLGDSALYLCASSLKGEENIQYFGAGTRLSVL.

This chain links TRBV3-1 with TRBJ1-5; D might be TRBD1 (6 bases). Germline assignment: CDR1 LGHDT and CDR2 YNNKEL (reference sequence). Trimming stripped 8 bases from V and 7 bases from J, with 21 bases between. The CDR3 runs to 15 residues. The CDR3 protein is CASSRGGMVGQPQHF. The CDR3 bases are TGTGCCAGCTCCCGAGGGGGGATGGTAGGACAGCCCCAGCATTTT.